A selection of T cell receptor beta chains follows, all from one sample in a study of blood T cells in healthy people across ages. One entry per CDR3 protein, called by TCRdb with MiXCR from the 5' RACE reads. The sample records around 790,000 distinct CDR3 sequences, around 42% being singletons. The sequenced material came from blood. Every receptor here comes from a man in his sixties in good health. The conserved cysteine and the conserved F or W are not part of the CDR3 here. Fields, in order: V gene, clone size, CDR3 protein. Expanded clones get a size class; other rows say once, few or many, or leave the size out.

TRBV19 NA ASSIAPGGGNQPQH
TRBV7-2 NA ASSWDLMAYEQY
TRBV27 NA ASAKGGGSGYT
TRBV20-1 NA SARDTVSNEQY
TRBV7-2 NA ASSNTLAATEAF
TRBV5-1 NA ASSLGRGGLGTEAF
TRBV30 NA AWTGTTNEKLF
TRBV7-9 NA ASKRDRGRNTEAF
TRBV7-9 NA ASSLTQGGRDEQY
TRBV27 few ASSLGPRGPPYEQY
TRBV7-6 NA ASSLAEPSEQY
TRBV7-2 NA ASSFPDNLQETQY
TRBV7-9 NA ASSLIRDEQY